This T cell receptor beta chain was observed in a study of long-term antiretroviral therapy in people with HIV (dated by TCRdb to between 2021 and 2024). Regarding the research as a whole: The earliest samples were collected roughly a decade before the 2015 WHO recommendation for immediate ART, at a time when ART was usually postponed until CD4 counts fell. A retrospective serial study tested whether ART initiation and durable HIV suppression were associated with changes in peripheral blood TRB repertoire composition and diversity. From over 25 adults with confirmed HIV infection, the cohort provided 192 cryopreserved PBMC samples, gathered serially across a mean of about six years (range 1-12). Of the roughly 27 participants with HIV, some 12 were female. No cross-contamination during QIAcube processing was seen in test extractions of a monoclonal T-cell line run alongside a few dozen polyclonal samples. Broader findings and caveats from the paper: CDR3 length ranges in HIV repertoires were narrower than in controls, and network structure suggested an antigen-experienced repertoire with only a slight naive shift after ART. ART initiation was associated with a significant increase in TRB diversity, but diversity stayed significantly below transplant donor controls even after long-term ART. Expanded TRB clones identified before ART initiation dominated the repertoire across all time points, though the dominance fluctuated and decreased in many PLHIV after ART. Because cell numbers in pre-ART samples were limited, unsorted PBMC were profiled instead of sorted CD4+ and CD8+ T cells. Inferences about post-ART repertoire changes are limited because no data were available on ART adherence, viral resistance or therapy changes. Owing to limited PBMC availability, only the TCR beta chain was sequenced, without alpha chain pairing. The samples span the years 2004 to 2017, and the ART regimens used at that time may not be as effective as current regimens.

Inclusion was restricted to participants for whom at least one PBMC sample before ART initiation and at least two post-ART samples were available. Treatment was received in the United States of America by all participants with HIV. Before DNA extraction, cryopreserved samples containing about 0.9-11 million PBMC were thawed and washed. At the time of the earliest PBMC sample for each participant with HIV, ages ranged from roughly 20 to 54 years. Each participant contributed PBMC samples from 1-4 timepoints before ART initiation and 2-8 timepoints after ART initiation, with a median of 7 samples. For every participant, serial HIV viral load, CD4+ T-cell count, ART history and demographic data were obtained. A Qiagen kit on a QIAcube was used to extract genomic DNA from unsorted PBMC, with samples processed in batches of 12. A distance of 11 bases separates the germline ends of V and J, which lose 6 bases and 5 bases respectively. The cysteine opens and the phenylalanine closes a CDR3 of 14 amino acids. Only the CDR3 DNA is retained, 42 bases long and in frame from the first base. CDR1 is given as WNHNN and CDR2 as SYGVQD, both from the germline V gene (reference sequence).

The immunoSEQ hsTCRB v3.0 assay was used at survey level resolution to sequence the TRB variable region. The targeted TRB sequencing depth was roughly 40,000-55,000 T-cell genomes per sample. TRB libraries were pooled and sequenced on an Illumina MiSeq using a v3 150-cycle kit. The study's own analysis went as follows. Repertoire analysis was performed in R inside a reproducible Nextflow workflow that covered QC, data transformation and analysis. LymphoSeq2, an R package for AIRR-Seq data exploration, was used to implement custom analyses. A few samples that yielded fewer than 5000 total TRB sequences were excluded, so that 200 or so HIV repertoires were analyzed. Among the approximately 190 retained HIV repertoires, approximately 61 were collected before ART initiation and approximately 130 after ART initiation. Each repertoire was downsampled to 5000 TRB nucleotide sequences, and summary statistics were averaged across 100 downsampling iterations. TRB sequences were retained for analysis only if CDR3 regions of at least seven amino acids were present. Diversity was measured with a Shannon entropy-derived clonality score and the Gini coefficient. Repertoire networks linked the top 5000 CDR3 amino acid sequences whenever two sequences differed by an edit distance of one. Antigen specificity groups and MHC restriction were predicted for TRB CDR3 amino acid sequences with GLIPH2. To flag known associations with CMV, EBV, HIV or tissue antigens, CDR3 amino acid sequences were compared against VDJdb and McPAS-TCR. Pre-ART, post-ART and control groups were compared with Wilcoxon signed-rank tests and Holm-Bonferroni correction. TCRdb took this table from immuneACCESS and kept in-frame rearrangements with V and J called. Such tables lack part of the clones; where checked against another copy, unresolved V genes explain under half of the gap, and the rest is unexplained. V, J and clone size were drawn from that table, and D and trimming were deduced from the DNA. The sample table holds some 40,000 clones, of which about 95% were seen once. The ten top clones hold 2% to 2.5% of the sample.

For this clone: Its antigen specificity is not known. Qualities for individual bases were not recorded, and no much larger clone is one base off.

The source of this sequence is a man between 25 and 39 years old with HIV. The sample consisted of unsorted PBMCs, taken roughly 9.4 years after starting antiretroviral therapy. The chain was built from TRBV10-1 and TRBJ1-6; the D region possibly corresponds to TRBD1 (5 bases align). CDR3 reads: CASSEDKNNSPLHF. The nucleotide sequence is TGCGCCAGCAGCGAGGACAAGAATAATTCACCCCTCCACTTT.